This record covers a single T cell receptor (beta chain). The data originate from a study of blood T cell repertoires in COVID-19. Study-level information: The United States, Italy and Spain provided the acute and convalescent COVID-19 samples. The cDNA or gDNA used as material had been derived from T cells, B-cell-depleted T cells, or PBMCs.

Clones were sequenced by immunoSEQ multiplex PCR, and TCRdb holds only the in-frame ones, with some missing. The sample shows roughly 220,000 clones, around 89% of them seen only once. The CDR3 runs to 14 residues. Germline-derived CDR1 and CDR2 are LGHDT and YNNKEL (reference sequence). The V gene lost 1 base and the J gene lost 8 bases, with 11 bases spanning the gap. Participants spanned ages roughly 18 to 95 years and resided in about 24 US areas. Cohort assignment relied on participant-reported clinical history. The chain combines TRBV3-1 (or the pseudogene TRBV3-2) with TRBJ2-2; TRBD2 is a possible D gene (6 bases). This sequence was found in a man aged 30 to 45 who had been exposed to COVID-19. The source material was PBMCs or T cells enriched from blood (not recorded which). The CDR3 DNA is TGTGCCAGCAGCCAAGGGGACTTTTGGGGGGAGCTGTTTTTT. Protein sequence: CASSQGDFWGELFF.